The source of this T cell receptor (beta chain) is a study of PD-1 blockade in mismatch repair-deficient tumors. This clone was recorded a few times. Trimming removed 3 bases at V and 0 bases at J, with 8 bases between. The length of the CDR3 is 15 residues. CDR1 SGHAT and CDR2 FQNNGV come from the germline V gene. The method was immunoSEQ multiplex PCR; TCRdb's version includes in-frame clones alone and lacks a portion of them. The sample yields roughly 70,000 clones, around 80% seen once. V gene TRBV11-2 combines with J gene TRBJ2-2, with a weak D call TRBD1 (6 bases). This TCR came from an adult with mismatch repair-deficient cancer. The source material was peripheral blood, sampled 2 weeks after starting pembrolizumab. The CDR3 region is CASSFQGSNTGELFF. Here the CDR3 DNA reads TGTGCCAGCAGCTTCCAGGGGTCGAACACCGGGGAGCTGTTTTTT.